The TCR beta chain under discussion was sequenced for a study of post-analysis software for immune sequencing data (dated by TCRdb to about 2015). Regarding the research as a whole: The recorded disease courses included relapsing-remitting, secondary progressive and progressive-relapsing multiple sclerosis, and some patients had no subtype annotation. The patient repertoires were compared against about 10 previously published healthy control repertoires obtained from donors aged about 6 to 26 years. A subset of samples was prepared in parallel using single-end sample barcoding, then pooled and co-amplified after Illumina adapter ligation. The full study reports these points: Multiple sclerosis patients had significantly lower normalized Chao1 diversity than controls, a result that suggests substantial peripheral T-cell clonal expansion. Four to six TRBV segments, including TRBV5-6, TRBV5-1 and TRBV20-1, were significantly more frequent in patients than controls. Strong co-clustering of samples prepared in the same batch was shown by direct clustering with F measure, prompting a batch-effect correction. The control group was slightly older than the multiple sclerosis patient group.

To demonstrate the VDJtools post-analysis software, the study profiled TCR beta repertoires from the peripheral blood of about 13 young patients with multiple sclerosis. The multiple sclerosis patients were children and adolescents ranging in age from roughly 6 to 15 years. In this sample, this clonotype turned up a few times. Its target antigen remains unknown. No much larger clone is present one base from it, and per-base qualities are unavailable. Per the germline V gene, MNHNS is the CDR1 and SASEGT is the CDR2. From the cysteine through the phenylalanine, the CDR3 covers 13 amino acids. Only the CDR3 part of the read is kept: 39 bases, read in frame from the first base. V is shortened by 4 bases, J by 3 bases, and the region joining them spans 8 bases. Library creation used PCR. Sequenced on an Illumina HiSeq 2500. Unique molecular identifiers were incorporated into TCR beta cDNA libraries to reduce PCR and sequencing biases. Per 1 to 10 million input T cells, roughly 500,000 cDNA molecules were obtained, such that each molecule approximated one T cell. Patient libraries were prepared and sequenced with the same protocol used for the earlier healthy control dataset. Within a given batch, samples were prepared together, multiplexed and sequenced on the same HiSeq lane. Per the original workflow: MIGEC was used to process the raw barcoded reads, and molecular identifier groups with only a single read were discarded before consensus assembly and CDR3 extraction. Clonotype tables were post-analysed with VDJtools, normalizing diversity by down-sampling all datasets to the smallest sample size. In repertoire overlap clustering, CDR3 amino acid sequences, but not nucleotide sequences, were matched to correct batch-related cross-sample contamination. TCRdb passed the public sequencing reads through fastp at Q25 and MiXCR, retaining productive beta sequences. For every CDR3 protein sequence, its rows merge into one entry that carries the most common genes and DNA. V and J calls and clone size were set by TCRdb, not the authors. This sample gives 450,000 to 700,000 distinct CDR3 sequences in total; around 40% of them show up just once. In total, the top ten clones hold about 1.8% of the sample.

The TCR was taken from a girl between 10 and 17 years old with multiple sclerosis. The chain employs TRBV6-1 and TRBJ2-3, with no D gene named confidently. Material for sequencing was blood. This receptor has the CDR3 CASSVKTTDTQYF. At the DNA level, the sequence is TGTGCCAGCAGTGTTAAGACAACAGATACGCAGTATTTT.